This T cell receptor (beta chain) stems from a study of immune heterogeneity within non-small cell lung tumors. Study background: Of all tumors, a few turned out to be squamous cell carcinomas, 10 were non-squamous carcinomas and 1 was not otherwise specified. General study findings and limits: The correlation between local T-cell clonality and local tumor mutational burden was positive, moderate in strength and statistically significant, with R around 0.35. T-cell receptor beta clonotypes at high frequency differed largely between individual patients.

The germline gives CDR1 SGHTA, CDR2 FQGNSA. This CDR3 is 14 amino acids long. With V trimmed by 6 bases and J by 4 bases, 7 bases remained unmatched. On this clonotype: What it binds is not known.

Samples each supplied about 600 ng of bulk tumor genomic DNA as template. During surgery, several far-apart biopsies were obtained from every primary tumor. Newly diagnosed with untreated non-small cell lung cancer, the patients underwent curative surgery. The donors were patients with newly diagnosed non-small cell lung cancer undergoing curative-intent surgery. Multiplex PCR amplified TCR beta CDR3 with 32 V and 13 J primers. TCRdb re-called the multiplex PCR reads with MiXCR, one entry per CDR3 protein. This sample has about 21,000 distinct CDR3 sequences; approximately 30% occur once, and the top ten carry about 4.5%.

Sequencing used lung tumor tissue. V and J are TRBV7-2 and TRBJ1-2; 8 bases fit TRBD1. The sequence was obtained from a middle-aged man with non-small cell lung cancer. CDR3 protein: CASRPGQGAYGYTF. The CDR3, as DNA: TGTGCCAGCAGACCCGGACAGGGTGCCTATGGCTACACCTTC. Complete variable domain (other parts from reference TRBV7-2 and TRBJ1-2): GAGVSQSPSNKVTEKGKDVELRCDPISGHTALYWYRQSLGQGLEFLIYFQGNSAPDKSGLPSDRFSAERTGGSVSTLTIQRTQQEDSAVYLCASRPGQGAYGYTFGSGTRLTVV.